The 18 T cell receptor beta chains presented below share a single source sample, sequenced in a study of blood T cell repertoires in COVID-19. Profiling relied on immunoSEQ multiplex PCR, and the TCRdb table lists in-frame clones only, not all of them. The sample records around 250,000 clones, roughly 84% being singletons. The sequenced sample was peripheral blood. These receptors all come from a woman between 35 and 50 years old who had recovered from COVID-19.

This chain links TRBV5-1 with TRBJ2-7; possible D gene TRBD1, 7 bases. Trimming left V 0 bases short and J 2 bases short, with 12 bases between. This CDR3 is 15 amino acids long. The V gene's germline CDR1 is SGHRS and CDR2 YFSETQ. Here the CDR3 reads CASSLVEGAAYEQYF. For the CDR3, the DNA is TGCGCCAGCAGCTTGGTGGAGGGGGCGGCCTACGAGCAGTACTTC.

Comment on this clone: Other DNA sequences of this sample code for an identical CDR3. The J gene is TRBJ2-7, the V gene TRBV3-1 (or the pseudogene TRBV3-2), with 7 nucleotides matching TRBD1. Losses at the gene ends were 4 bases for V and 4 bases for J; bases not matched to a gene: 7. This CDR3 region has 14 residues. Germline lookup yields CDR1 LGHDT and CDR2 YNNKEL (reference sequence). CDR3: CASSLRQGGYEQYF. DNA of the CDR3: TGTGCCAGCAGCCTGCGACAGGGTGGATACGAGCAGTACTTC.

In DNA form, the CDR3 reads TGTGCCAGCAGCTCTCCGTATGGCTACACCTTC. It codes for CASSSPYGYTF. The rearrangement links TRBV7-6 to TRBJ1-2; D is ambiguous. The CDR3 has 11 amino acids. The V end lost 4 bases, the J end lost 5 bases, and 5 bases lay between the germline ends. CDR1 SGHVS and CDR2 FNYEAQ come from the germline V gene.

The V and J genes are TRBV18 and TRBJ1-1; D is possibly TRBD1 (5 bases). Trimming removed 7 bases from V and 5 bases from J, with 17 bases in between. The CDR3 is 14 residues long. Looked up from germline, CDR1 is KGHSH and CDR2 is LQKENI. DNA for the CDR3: TGTGCCAGCTTAGCGGGGACCTGGGAAACTGAAGCTTTCTTT. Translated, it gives CASLAGTWETEAFF.

This CDR3 is CASSLILAGGPSSYNEQFF. CDR3 DNA sequence: TGTGCCAGCAGCTTGATATTAGCGGGGGGTCCCAGCTCCTACAATGAGCAGTTCTTC. This chain uses TRBV5-6 with TRBJ2-1, with 10 positions matching TRBD2. The CDR3 loop spans 19 amino acids. V lost 1 base to trimming and J lost 0 bases; unmatched junction nucleotides: 10. CDR1 and CDR2 from the germline V gene are SGHDT and YYEEEE. The complete variable domain, with remaining parts taken from reference TRBV5-6 and TRBJ2-1, reads DAGVTQSPTHLIKTRGQQVTLRCSPKSGHDTVSWYQQALGQGPQFIFQYYEEEERQRGNFPDRFSGHQFPNYSSELNVNALLLGDSALYLCASSLILAGGPSSYNEQFFGPGTRLTVL.

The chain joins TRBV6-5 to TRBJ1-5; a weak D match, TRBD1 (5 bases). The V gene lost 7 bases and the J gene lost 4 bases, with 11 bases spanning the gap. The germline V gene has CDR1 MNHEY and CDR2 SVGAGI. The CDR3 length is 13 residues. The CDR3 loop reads CASKRGENQPQHF. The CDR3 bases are TGTGCCAGCAAAAGGGGTGAGAATCAGCCCCAGCATTTT.

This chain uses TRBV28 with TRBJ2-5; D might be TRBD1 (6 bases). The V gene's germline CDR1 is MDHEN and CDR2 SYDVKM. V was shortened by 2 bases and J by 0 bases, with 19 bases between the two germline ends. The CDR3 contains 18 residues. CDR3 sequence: CASSLSSWGPSNQETQYF. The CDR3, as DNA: TGTGCCAGCAGTTTAAGTTCTTGGGGGCCGTCGAACCAAGAGACCCAGTACTTC.

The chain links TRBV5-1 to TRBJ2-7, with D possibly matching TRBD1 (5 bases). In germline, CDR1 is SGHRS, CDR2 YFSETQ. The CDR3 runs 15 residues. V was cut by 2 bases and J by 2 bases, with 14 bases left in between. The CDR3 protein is CASSLDSSTTYEQYF. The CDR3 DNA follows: TGCGCCAGCAGCTTAGACAGCTCAACGACCTACGAGCAGTACTTC.

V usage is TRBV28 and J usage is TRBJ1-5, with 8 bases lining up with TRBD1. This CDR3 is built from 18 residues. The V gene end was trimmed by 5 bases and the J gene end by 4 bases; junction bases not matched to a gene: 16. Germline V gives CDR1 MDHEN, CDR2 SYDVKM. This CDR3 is CASSTGTGESLFNQPQHF. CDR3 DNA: TGTGCCAGCAGTACCGGGACAGGAGAGTCCCTCTTTAATCAGCCCCAGCATTTT.

The CDR3 region is CASSGNLVTDTQYF. The CDR3 DNA is TGTGCCAGCAGTGGCAACTTGGTCACAGATACGCAGTATTTT. The chain is built from TRBV2 and TRBJ2-3; D gene unclear. CDR3 length: 14 amino acids. The germline CDR1 and CDR2 sequences are SNHLY and FYNNEI. With 4 bases removed from V and 2 bases from J, the gap between germline ends came to 10 bases.

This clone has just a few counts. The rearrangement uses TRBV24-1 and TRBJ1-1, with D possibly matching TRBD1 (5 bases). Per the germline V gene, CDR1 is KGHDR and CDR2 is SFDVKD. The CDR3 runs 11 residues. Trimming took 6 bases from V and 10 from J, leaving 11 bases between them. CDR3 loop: CATSLGLTAFF. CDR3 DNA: TGTGCCACCAGTCTGGGGCTCACAGCTTTCTTT.

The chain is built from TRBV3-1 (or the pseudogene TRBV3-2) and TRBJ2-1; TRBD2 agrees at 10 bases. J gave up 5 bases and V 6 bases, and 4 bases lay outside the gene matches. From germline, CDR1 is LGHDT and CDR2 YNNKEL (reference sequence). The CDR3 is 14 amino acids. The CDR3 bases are TGTGCCAGCAGGCTAGCGGGGGACCACAATGAGCAGTTCTTC. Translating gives CASRLAGDHNEQFF.

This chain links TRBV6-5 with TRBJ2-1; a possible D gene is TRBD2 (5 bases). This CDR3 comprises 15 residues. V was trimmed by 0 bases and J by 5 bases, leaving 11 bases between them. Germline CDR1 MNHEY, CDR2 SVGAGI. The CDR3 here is CASSYSNPGNNEQFF. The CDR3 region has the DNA TGTGCCAGCAGTTACTCGAATCCGGGAAACAATGAGCAGTTCTTC.

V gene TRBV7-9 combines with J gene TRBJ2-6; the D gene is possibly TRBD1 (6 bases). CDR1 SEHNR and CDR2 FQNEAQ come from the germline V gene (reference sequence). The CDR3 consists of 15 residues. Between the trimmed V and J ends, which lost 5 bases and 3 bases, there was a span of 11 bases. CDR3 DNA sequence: TGTGCCAGCAGCCTCAGGGGAGTTGGGGCCAACGTCCTGACTTTC. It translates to CASSLRGVGANVLTF.

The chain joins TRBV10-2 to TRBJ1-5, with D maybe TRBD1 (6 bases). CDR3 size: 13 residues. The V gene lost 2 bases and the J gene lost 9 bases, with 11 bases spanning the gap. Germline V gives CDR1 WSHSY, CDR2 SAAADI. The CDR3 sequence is CASSETQGGPQHF. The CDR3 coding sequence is TGCGCCAGCAGTGAGACTCAAGGGGGGCCCCAGCATTTT.

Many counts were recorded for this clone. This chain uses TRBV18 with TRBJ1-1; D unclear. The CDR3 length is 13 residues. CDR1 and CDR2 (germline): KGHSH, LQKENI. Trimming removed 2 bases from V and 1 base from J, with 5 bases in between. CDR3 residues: CASSPFGNTEAFF. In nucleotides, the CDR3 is TGTGCCAGCTCACCATTCGGGAACACTGAAGCTTTCTTT.

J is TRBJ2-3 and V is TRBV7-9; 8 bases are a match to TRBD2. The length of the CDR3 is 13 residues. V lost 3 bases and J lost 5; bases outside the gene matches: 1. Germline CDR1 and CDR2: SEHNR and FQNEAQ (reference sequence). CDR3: CASSFLAGDTQYF. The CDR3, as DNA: TGTGCCAGCAGCTTCCTAGCGGGAGATACGCAGTATTTT.

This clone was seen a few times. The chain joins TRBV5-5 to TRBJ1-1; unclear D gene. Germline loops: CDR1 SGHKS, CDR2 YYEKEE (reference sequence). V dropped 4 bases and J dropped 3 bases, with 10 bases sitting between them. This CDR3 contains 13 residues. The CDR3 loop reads CASSLQEDTEAFF. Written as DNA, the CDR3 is TGTGCCAGCAGCCTCCAGGAGGACACTGAAGCTTTCTTT.